What follows are 16 T cell receptor beta chains derived from one specimen sequenced in a study of long-term antiretroviral therapy in people with HIV. Investigators performed immunoSEQ version v3.0 at survey level. Repertoires were generated with immunoSEQ multiplex PCR, while TCRdb's copy carries only in-frame clones and drops some. The sample has about 16,000 clones; approximately 88% are singletons. The material sequenced was unsorted PBMCs, taken 0.7 years before starting antiretroviral therapy. The receptor source for this set is a man aged 50-59 years with HIV.

The chain has TRBV5-1 and TRBJ2-5, with 12 bases aligning to TRBD2. V shed 0 bases and J 2 bases; nucleotides not matched to a gene: 2. From germline, CDR1 is SGHRS and CDR2 YFSETQ. The CDR3 extends over 16 amino acids. The CDR3 sequence is CASSLVLAGGQETQYF. The CDR3 coding sequence is TGCGCCAGCAGCTTGGTACTAGCGGGGGGACAAGAGACCCAGTACTTC.

The V call is TRBV2, the J call TRBJ1-1, with D uncertain. Germline-derived CDR1 and CDR2 are SNHLY and FYNNEI. This CDR3 region has 13 residues. V was trimmed by 2 bases and J by 0 bases, leaving 4 bases between them. The CDR3 loop reads CASSEQLNTEAFF. The CDR3 nucleotides are TGTGCCAGCAGTGAACAGTTGAACACTGAAGCTTTCTTT.

This clone was recorded a few times. The chain links TRBV11-2 to TRBJ2-7, with 7 bases aligning to TRBD1. The CDR3 is 13 amino acids. The V and J ends lost 4 bases and 5 bases, in that order; junction bases with no gene match: 5. CDR1 and CDR2 from the germline V gene are SGHAT and FQNNGV. The CDR3 loop is CASSSNTGDEQYF. Here the CDR3 DNA reads TGTGCCAGCAGCTCGAACACAGGGGACGAGCAGTACTTC.

V usage is TRBV7-2 and J usage is TRBJ2-7; no clear D. V lost 5 bases to trimming and J lost 2 bases, with 4 bases between them. This CDR3 comprises 11 residues. Germline V gives CDR1 SGHTA, CDR2 FQGNSA. CDR3 sequence: CASSLTYEQYF. DNA for the CDR3: TGTGCCAGCAGCCTCACCTACGAGCAGTACTTC.

In its sample, this clone ranks as medium-sized. The J gene is TRBJ2-7, the V gene TRBV7-8; 11 positions agree with TRBD2. From germline, CDR1 is SGHVS and CDR2 FQNEAQ. V trimming: 5 bases; J trimming: 2 bases; junction bases outside the gene matches: 5. The CDR3 totals 15 residues. CDR3: CASSVTSGGTYEQYF. The CDR3 DNA reads as TGTGCCAGCAGCGTCACTAGCGGGGGAACCTACGAGCAGTACTTC.

The rearrangement joins TRBV27 to TRBJ2-7; D could derive from TRBD1 or TRBD2 (6 bases each). The germline CDR1 and CDR2 sequences are MNHEY and SMNVEV (reference sequence). The CDR3 covers 14 residues. V dropped 2 bases and J dropped 2 bases, with 10 bases sitting between them. Here the CDR3 reads CASSLKGGTYEQYF. The DNA of the CDR3 is TGTGCCAGCAGTTTAAAGGGGGGAACCTACGAGCAGTACTTC.

The genes are TRBV18 and TRBJ2-7; 7 nucleotides agree with TRBD1. Germline CDR1 KGHSH, CDR2 LQKENI. V shed 1 base and J 0 bases; nucleotides not matched to a gene: 3. The CDR3 extends over 15 amino acids. The CDR3 sequence is CASSPQGQTSYEQYF. The CDR3 DNA sequence: TGTGCCAGCTCACCACAGGGACAGACCTCCTACGAGCAGTACTTC.

This clone was counted a single time. J is TRBJ1-1 and V is TRBV5-1; a possible D gene is TRBD1 (5 bases). The CDR3 is 15 amino acids. Germline CDR1 is SGHRS and CDR2 is YFSETQ. The V gene lost 0 bases and the J gene lost 4 bases, with 13 bases spanning the gap. The CDR3 region has the DNA TGCGCCAGCAGCTTGGGTGAGGGGCTGGTCACTGAAGCTTTCTTT. Its translation: CASSLGEGLVTEAFF.

This clone was seen more than once but under ten times. The chain links TRBV2 to TRBJ2-7; TRBD1 matches at 7 bases. J gave up 5 bases and V 7 bases, and 11 bases lay outside the gene matches. Per germline, CDR1 SNHLY and CDR2 FYNNEI. This CDR3 region has 14 residues. CDR3 DNA: TGTGCCAGCAATCGCGAGGGGGCGGTCCACGAGCAGTACTTC. Amino acids: CASNREGAVHEQYF.

The chain links TRBV10-1 to TRBJ2-1; perhaps TRBD2 as D (6 bases). The CDR3 spans 18 residues. Germline CDR1 is WNHNN and CDR2 is SYGVQD (reference sequence). Trimming took 0 bases from V and 2 from J, leaving 17 bases between them. Here the CDR3 DNA reads TGCGCCAGCAGTGAGTCTTGGACTACCCCTGGGGCCTACAATGAGCAGTTCTTC. Protein product: CASSESWTTPGAYNEQFF.

The V and J genes are TRBV5-6 and TRBJ1-1, with D maybe TRBD1 (5 bases). The CDR3 runs to 14 residues. Deletions cut 6 bases from V and 3 bases from J, with 15 bases between. The germline V gene encodes CDR1 SGHDT and CDR2 YYEEEE. The CDR3 DNA is TGTGCCAGCACCATGGGGGAATTGTACACTGAAGCTTTCTTT. Its protein is CASTMGELYTEAFF.

This rearrangement joins TRBV2 to TRBJ2-5; maybe TRBD2 (5 bases). V was shortened by 8 bases and J by 5 bases, with 12 bases between the two germline ends. Germline CDR1 SNHLY, CDR2 FYNNEI. CDR3 length: 12 residues. Here the CDR3 reads CASGTSLETQYF. Here the CDR3 DNA reads TGTGCCAGCGGTACTAGTCTGGAGACCCAGTACTTC. Based on the CDR3 plus reference TRBV2 and TRBJ2-5, the full variable domain is EPEVTQTPSHQVTQMGQEVILRCVPISNHLYFYWYRQILGQKVEFLVSFYNNEISEKSEIFDDQFSVERPDGSNFTLKIRSTKLEDSAMYFCASGTSLETQYFGPGTRLLVL.

CDR3 sequence: CASRPLAGTDTQYF. The CDR3 region has the DNA TGTGCCAGCAGACCTCTAGCGGGTACAGATACGCAGTATTTT. V gene TRBV5-4 combines with J gene TRBJ2-3, with TRBD2 matching 8 bases. The J segment lost 3 bases and the V segment lost 5 bases, leaving 5 bases of the junction unmatched. This CDR3 is built from 14 residues. Germline CDR1 is SGHNT and CDR2 is YYREEE (reference sequence).

On this clone itself: Other DNA sequences within the sample encode an identical CDR3. This chain links TRBV5-1 with TRBJ1-4; D is possibly TRBD1 (5 bases). Germline V CDR1 and CDR2: SGHRS, YFSETQ. This CDR3 spans 14 amino acids. Trimming left V 0 bases short and J 4 bases short, with 7 bases between. DNA for the CDR3: TGCGCCAGCAGCTTGGCAGGGTATAATGAAAAACTGTTTTTT. Its protein is CASSLAGYNEKLFF.

This chain connects TRBV5-5 to TRBJ2-2; D call uncertain. Germline CDR1 SGHKS, CDR2 YYEKEE (reference sequence). Trimming left V 2 bases short and J 6 bases short, with 14 bases between. The CDR3 is made up of 15 amino acids. Here the CDR3 DNA reads TGTGCCAGCAGCTTCGCCGGAATCGAGGCCGGGGAGCTGTTTTTT. Its protein is CASSFAGIEAGELFF.

The genes are TRBV30 and TRBJ1-6, with unresolved D. The CDR3 has 15 amino acids. Germline assignment: CDR1 GTSNPN and CDR2 SVGIG (reference sequence). V lost 4 bases, J lost 7 bases, and 17 bases lay in between. CDR3 sequence reads: CAWIAPEGANSPLHF. The CDR3 nucleotides are TGTGCCTGGATAGCACCCGAAGGTGCAAATTCACCCCTCCACTTT.